This T cell receptor beta chain was captured by sequencing in a study of early T cells in non-severe SARS-CoV-2 infection. About the study: The authors sequenced bulk RNA from unsorted whole blood, leaving chains unpaired.

Germline V CDR1 and CDR2: SNHLY, FYNNEI. The ends were cut back, 4 bases at V and 4 bases at J, with 14 bases in the middle. This CDR3 has 14 residues. Attachment of unique molecular identifiers was made to individual cDNA molecules. From the 5' RACE reads, TCRdb called clonotypes with MiXCR, one entry per CDR3 protein. The top ten hold 4.6% of the sample, which has 35,000 to 55,000 distinct CDR3 sequences, approximately 22% seen once. This rearrangement joins TRBV2 to TRBJ2-7; D uncertain. The source is an adult who was a healthcare worker with PCR-confirmed SARS-CoV-2 infection or an uninfected control (not recorded which). Source: whole blood, taken at baseline. CDR3 sequence (DNA): TGTGCCAGCAGTGCTTCCGCAGTCGTGTACGAGCAGTACTTC. This codes for CASSASAVVYEQYF.